The TCR beta chain under discussion was sequenced for a study of technical replicates of blood from a few donors. Trimming left V 5 bases short and J 3 bases short, with 9 bases between. This CDR3 has 13 amino acids. Per germline, CDR1 LNHDA and CDR2 SQIVND (reference sequence). Clones were read by immunoSEQ multiplex PCR, and TCRdb kept only the in-frame ones, dropping some. Of more than 65,000 clones listed, roughly 92% are singletons. The sequence derives from a human donor in good health. Sequences were obtained from T cells isolated from PBMCs. The gene calls are TRBV19 and TRBJ2-3; D perhaps matches TRBD1 (5 bases). DNA of the CDR3: TGTGCCAGTAGTCCTGACAGTACAGATACGCAGTATTTT. This gives the protein CASSPDSTDTQYF.